This T cell receptor (beta chain) was profiled in a study of cytotoxic CD8 clonotypes in ibrutinib-treated CLL. V was shortened by 2 bases and J by 2 bases, with 7 bases between the two germline ends. The CDR3 is 13 amino acids. Germline V gene data show CDR1 as ENHRY and CDR2 as SYGVKD. Generated by immunoSEQ multiplex PCR, the TCRdb table keeps only in-frame clones and is missing some. The sample records approximately 340,000 clones, over 60% being singletons. This clonotype originated in a human donor with chronic lymphocytic leukemia. The starting material was PBMCs, obtained after 36 months of ibrutinib treatment. The chain combines TRBV10-3 with TRBJ2-7; D is uncertain. CDR3 nucleotides: TGTGCCATCAGTGAGGCCACAGCCTACGAGCAGTACTTC. Encoded protein: CAISEATAYEQYF.